This TCR beta chain is drawn from a study of T-cell memory formation after mild COVID-19. Study outcomes and limitations: CD4/CD8 balance held among clones contracting day 15 to 85, and later expanders leaned CD4+.

The CDR3 covers 17 residues. Germline values: CDR1 SGHTA, CDR2 FQGNSA. After removal of 8 bases from V and 6 bases from J, the junction contained 13 bases not matched to a gene. Ten or more counts support this clonotype. Its antigen is unknown. TCRdb processed the 5' RACE reads anew with MiXCR; each CDR3 protein has one entry. The top ten clones hold around half of a sample with some 13,000 distinct CDR3 sequences, 12% of them seen once. This chain joins TRBV7-2 and TRBJ2-7; 16 nucleotides align to TRBD2. Sequencing was done on a sample of PBMCs or a T cell subset sorted from them (not recorded which). The receptor's source is an adult woman who had mild COVID-19 (a few samples of this study predate the infection). Cell type and time point are not known. In nucleotides, the CDR3 is TGTGCCAGCTGCCTCACGGGACTAGCGGGGGGGCCCCTCGAGCAGTACTTC. Translation: CASCLTGLAGGPLEQYF.